These 17 T cell receptor beta chains were sequenced from one sample in a study of CD8+ T cells in alopecia areata. Following RNA extraction, reverse transcription yielded cDNA that acted as the sequencing template. Only in-frame clones appear in the TCRdb table, and some are missing; sequencing was by immunoSEQ multiplex PCR. The table includes fewer than 250,000 clones, 45% to 65% detected once. The treatment denotes: oral pan-JAK inhibitor, 5-10 mg twice daily. The sample consisted of CD4+ T cells sorted from blood, taken at week 4, from a patient treated with tofacitinib. These receptors were collected from a human donor with alopecia areata.

The chain is built from TRBV30 and TRBJ2-3; possibly TRBD2 for D (5 bases). The CDR3 is 15 amino acids. CDR1 and CDR2 from the germline V gene are GTSNPN and SVGIG (reference sequence). Trimming stripped 0 bases from V and 0 bases from J, with 10 bases between. The CDR3 loop is CAWSVGLRSTDTQYF. The CDR3 nucleotides read TGTGCCTGGAGTGTTGGACTTAGGAGCACAGATACGCAGTATTTT.

The V call is TRBV28, the J call TRBJ2-7, with 14 bases identical to TRBD2. Trimming removed 4 bases from V and 1 base from J; junction bases left unmatched: 15. Germline CDR1 MDHEN, CDR2 SYDVKM. The length of the CDR3 is 20 residues. CDR3 sequence reads: CASSSARRGGLAGGSYEQYF. In nucleotides, the CDR3 is TGTGCCAGCAGTTCCGCCCGACGGGGAGGACTAGCGGGGGGATCCTACGAGCAGTACTTC.

The chain employs TRBV29-1 and TRBJ2-1; 13 bases fit TRBD2. CDR3 size: 15 residues. Germline-derived CDR1 and CDR2 are SQVTM and ANQGSEA. The trim removed 6 bases at V and 7 bases at J, leaving 9 bases unmatched. The DNA of the CDR3 is TGCAGCGTGGGGACTAGCGGGAAATCGGGGAATGAGCAGTTCTTC. It translates to CSVGTSGKSGNEQFF.

V and J are TRBV5-6 and TRBJ2-1; 16 bases match TRBD2. Germline loops: CDR1 SGHDT, CDR2 YYEEEE. This CDR3 comprises 18 residues. Unmatched junction bases numbered 7, after V lost 3 bases and J lost 4 bases. The CDR3 sequence: CASSSTGLAGGSYNEQFF. The DNA of the CDR3 is TGTGCCAGCAGCTCTACGGGACTAGCGGGAGGGAGTTACAATGAGCAGTTCTTC.

The chain is built from TRBV20-1 and TRBJ2-1; tentative D call: TRBD2 (6 bases). This CDR3 has 10 amino acids. Germline V gene data show CDR1 as DFQATT and CDR2 as SNEGSKA (reference sequence). Trimming removed 3 bases from V and 13 bases from J, with 10 bases in between. The CDR3 DNA reads as TGCAGTGCTAGCTCGGGACTTCAGTTCTTC. Protein: CSASSGLQFF.

This chain connects TRBV19 to TRBJ1-2; possibly TRBD1 for D (5 bases). Germline V lookup: CDR1 LNHDA, CDR2 SQIVND (reference sequence). The CDR3 contains 12 residues. With 7 bases removed from V and 4 bases from J, the gap between germline ends came to 10 bases. CDR3 protein: CASKEGSYGYTF. The CDR3 region has the DNA TGTGCCAGTAAGGAGGGGTCCTATGGCTACACCTTC.

This sequence joins TRBV29-1 and TRBJ2-3; 9 bases map to TRBD2. V dropped 7 bases and J dropped 2; count of bases not matched to a gene: 7. CDR1 is SQVTM, CDR2 ANQGSEA, per germline. The CDR3 covers 14 residues. CDR3 sequence: CSERLAGVTDTQYF. The CDR3 DNA reads as TGCAGCGAACGATTAGCGGGAGTCACAGATACGCAGTATTTT.

The chain joins TRBV27 to TRBJ1-5; TRBD1 aligns across 7 bases. This CDR3 has 14 residues. Germline CDR1 reads MNHEY; CDR2 reads SMNVEV (reference sequence). V was clipped by 6 bases and J by 4 bases; unmatched bases: 6. Written as DNA, the CDR3 is TGTGCCAGCAGCTTGGGGACAGCTAATCAGCCCCAGCATTTT. Its protein is CASSLGTANQPQHF.

The gene calls are TRBV18 and TRBJ2-5; no firm D call. The end of the DNA fits TRBJ2-7 better, so the J call may be wrong. The CDR3 totals 14 residues. Germline assignment: CDR1 KGHSH and CDR2 LQKENI. CDR3 sequence (DNA): TGTGCCAGCTCACCACCGGTCAGCCGTGGCGAGCAGTACTTC. This translates into CASSPPVSRGEQYF.

This clone was detected only a few times. This sequence joins TRBV5-6 and TRBJ1-5; no clear D gene. V lost 4 bases, J lost 6 bases, and 11 bases lay in between. Per germline, CDR1 SGHDT and CDR2 YYEEEE. The CDR3 consists of 13 residues. The CDR3 DNA is TGTGCCAGCAGCGTTACGGCGAGTCAGCCCCAGCATTTT. Protein product: CASSVTASQPQHF.

This clone was detected only a few times. J is TRBJ2-6 and V is TRBV5-1; D is unresolved. The CDR3 consists of 14 residues. V lost 9 bases to trimming and J lost 0 bases, with 10 bases between them. The germline V gene has CDR1 SGHRS and CDR2 YFSETQ. The chain's CDR3 is CATSPGSGANVLTF. The CDR3 nucleotides read TGCGCCACCTCTCCAGGCTCTGGGGCCAACGTCCTGACTTTC. Combining the CDR3 with reference TRBV5-1 and TRBJ2-6 gives the whole variable domain KAGVTQTPRYLIKTRGQQVTLSCSPISGHRSVSWYQQTPGQGLQFLFEYFSETQRNKGNFPGRFSGRQFSNSRSEMNVSTLELGDSALYLCATSPGSGANVLTFGAGSRLTVL.

The chain recombines TRBV5-1 with TRBJ2-1, with TRBD1 as a possible D gene (5 bases). Germline-derived CDR1 and CDR2 are SGHRS and YFSETQ. The CDR3 is 16 amino acids. The V gene lost 5 bases and the J gene lost 5 bases, with 20 bases spanning the gap. In DNA, the CDR3 is TGCGCCAGCAGTCGAAGTTTGTCAGGGTCGGACAATGAGCAGTTCTTC. It is translated as CASSRSLSGSDNEQFF.

This chain connects TRBV30 to TRBJ2-7; D possibly corresponds to TRBD2 (6 bases). The V and J ends lost 2 bases and 2 bases respectively, with 13 bases between them. The CDR3 is 14 amino acids. CDR1 is GTSNPN, CDR2 SVGIG, per germline (reference sequence). The CDR3 loop is CAWSRPGGTYEQYF. In DNA form, the CDR3 reads TGTGCCTGGAGTAGGCCCGGCGGGACCTACGAGCAGTACTTC. Complete variable domain (other parts from reference TRBV30 and TRBJ2-7): SQTIHQWPATLVQPVGSPLSLECTVEGTSNPNLYWYRQAAGRGLQLLFYSVGIGQISSEVPQNLSASRPQDRQFILSSKKLLLSDSGFYLCAWSRPGGTYEQYFGPGTRLTVT.

A single count supports this clone. This sequence joins TRBV7-2 and TRBJ2-7; either TRBD1 or TRBD2 may supply D (5 bases each). Germline V gives CDR1 SGHTA, CDR2 FQGNSA. V was shortened by 4 bases and J by 0 bases, with 16 bases between the two germline ends. The CDR3 sequence is 16 residues long. The CDR3 nucleotides read TGTGCCAGCAGCTACCTCAGAGGGGCCGCCTCCTACGAGCAGTACTTC. Amino acids: CASSYLRGAASYEQYF.

V and J are TRBV5-4 and TRBJ2-3; 9 bases align to TRBD2. Trimming cost V 4 bases and J 4 bases; bases outside gene matches: 7. This CDR3 has 15 residues. Looked up from germline, CDR1 is SGHNT and CDR2 is YYREEE (reference sequence). CDR3 protein: CASSLGGRGADTQYF. CDR3 sequence (DNA): TGTGCCAGCAGCCTCGGCGGGAGGGGGGCAGATACGCAGTATTTT. The full variable domain, with the rest looked up from reference TRBV5-4 and TRBJ2-3, is ETGVTQSPTHLIKTRGQQVTLRCSSQSGHNTVSWYQQALGQGPQFIFQYYREEENGRGNFPPRFSGLQFPNYSSELNVNALELDDSALYLCASSLGGRGADTQYFGPGTRLTVL.

The chain is built from TRBV29-1 and TRBJ2-3; the D gene is possibly TRBD2 (7 bases). The ends were cut back, 4 bases at V and 6 bases at J, with 20 bases in the middle. From germline, CDR1 is SQVTM and CDR2 ANQGSEA. This CDR3 is built from 15 residues. DNA for the CDR3: TGCAGCGTTGCCAAGGGGGGCGGGAGTCCGGATACGCAGTATTTT. Translation: CSVAKGGGSPDTQYF.

The V gene is TRBV29-1, the J gene TRBJ2-1, with 7 bases identical to TRBD1. V shed 7 bases and J 0 bases; nucleotides not matched to a gene: 3. Looked up from germline, CDR1 is SQVTM and CDR2 is ANQGSEA. The CDR3 length is 13 residues. CDR3 loop: CSGRDSSYNEQFF. The CDR3 nucleotides are TGCAGCGGCCGGGACAGCTCCTACAATGAGCAGTTCTTC.